The 23 T cell receptor beta chains below were found in one sample sequenced in a study of chemoradiotherapy in HPV16-positive cancers. Libraries were prepared by immunoSEQ multiplex PCR; TCRdb keeps only in-frame clonotypes and omits some of them. Here the sample spans about 6,000 clones, approximately 82% being singletons. Sample: tumor tissue, taken from a patient who underwent chemoradiotherapy. The receptors originated from a human donor with HPV-associated anogenital cancer.

The chain joins TRBV10-3 to TRBJ1-6; D is uncertain. Germline CDR1 reads ENHRY; CDR2 reads SYGVKD. Between the trimmed V and J ends, which lost 6 bases and 1 base, there was a span of 10 bases. This CDR3 region has 15 residues. The CDR3 DNA reads TGTGCCATCAGCTCGACGGGGTCCTATAATTCACCCCTCCACTTT. It yields the protein CAISSTGSYNSPLHF.

This chain connects TRBV4-1 to TRBJ2-7; D perhaps matches TRBD2 (5 bases). The CDR3 covers 14 residues. CDR1 and CDR2 (germline): MGHRA, YSYEKL. V lost 8 bases and J lost 5, with 19 bases in between. CDR3: CASETRERMDEQYF. In DNA form, the CDR3 reads TGCGCCAGCGAGACGAGGGAGCGCATGGACGAGCAGTACTTC.

This sequence joins TRBV19 and TRBJ1-4; 10 bases align to TRBD1. The V gene end was trimmed by 1 base and the J gene end by 4 bases; junction bases not matched to a gene: 6. Per germline, CDR1 LNHDA and CDR2 SQIVND (reference sequence). The CDR3 loop spans 17 amino acids. The CDR3 sequence is CASSIVSGTGVNEKLFF. CDR3 DNA: TGTGCCAGTAGTATAGTCAGCGGGACAGGGGTTAATGAAAAACTGTTTTTT.

The chain has TRBV19 and TRBJ2-1; D gene uncertain. The germline gives CDR1 LNHDA, CDR2 SQIVND (reference sequence). The V end lost 5 bases, the J end lost 7 bases, and 21 bases lay between the germline ends. The CDR3 is 16 residues long. The CDR3 bases are TGTGCCAGTAGTTTTTCCCACCTCCTAGTGCCTAATGAGCAGTTCTTC. Its translation is CASSFSHLLVPNEQFF.

V usage is TRBV28 and J usage is TRBJ1-2, with D possibly TRBD1 on 6 matching bases. CDR1 and CDR2 from the germline V gene are MDHEN and SYDVKM. V was clipped by 4 bases and J by 2 bases, with 11 bases between them. This CDR3 contains 14 residues. The CDR3 DNA reads TGTGCCAGCAGTTCACAGGGACCAAACTATGGCTACACCTTC. This codes for CASSSQGPNYGYTF.

J is TRBJ2-5 and V is TRBV14, with 9 positions matching TRBD2. The germline gives CDR1 SGHDN, CDR2 FVKESK. The CDR3 runs to 16 residues. V dropped 3 bases and J dropped 5; count of bases not matched to a gene: 10. CDR3 in amino acids: CASSHWRGGLMETQYF. CDR3 nucleotides: TGTGCCAGCAGCCATTGGCGGGGGGGCCTCATGGAGACCCAGTACTTC.

This clone is judged medium-sized (0.01 to 0.1%). The V gene is TRBV9, the J gene TRBJ2-2, with D perhaps matching TRBD2 (5 bases). Trimming shortened V by 0 bases and J by 7 bases, and 13 bases separated the two germline ends. The length of the CDR3 is 15 residues. The V gene's germline CDR1 is SGDLS and CDR2 YYNGEE. CDR3: CASSVELATGGELFF. In nucleotides, the CDR3 is TGTGCCAGCAGCGTAGAATTAGCGACTGGCGGGGAGCTGTTTTTT.

This sequence joins TRBV2 and TRBJ1-1, with TRBD1 matching over 7 bases. With V trimmed by 7 bases and J by 9 bases, 11 bases remained unmatched. Germline CDR1 SNHLY, CDR2 FYNNEI. The CDR3 loop spans 13 amino acids. CDR3 sequence reads: CASKMNQGEQAFF. CDR3 nucleotide sequence: TGTGCCAGCAAGATGAACCAGGGGGAACAAGCTTTCTTT.

The chain recombines TRBV28 with TRBJ2-6, with a possible D match to TRBD1 (6 bases). The V gene's germline CDR1 is MDHEN and CDR2 SYDVKM. Trimming took off 6 bases at V and 0 bases at J, with 18 bases between the two ends. This CDR3 is 18 amino acids long. The CDR3 loop reads CASSSVTGPRSGANVLTF. The DNA of the CDR3 is TGTGCCAGCAGCTCTGTGACAGGACCCCGCTCTGGGGCCAACGTCCTGACTTTC.

The rearrangement joins TRBV4-3 to TRBJ2-3; 12 bases fit TRBD2. V trimming: 0 bases; J trimming: 5 bases; junction bases outside the gene matches: 6. In germline, CDR1 is LGHNA, CDR2 YSLEER. The CDR3 covers 17 residues. CDR3 sequence (DNA): TGCGCCAGCAGCCAAGAAACGACTAGCGGGGGCCTAGATACGCAGTATTTT. As protein: CASSQETTSGGLDTQYF.

V is TRBV6-5 and J is TRBJ1-2; D is perhaps TRBD1 (6 bases). There are 15 residues in the CDR3. Germline V lookup: CDR1 MNHEY, CDR2 SVGAGI. Trimming removed 6 bases from V and 6 bases from J, with 20 bases in between. As DNA, the CDR3 is TGTGCCAGCAGACAGGCAGGGGCACACCCTGATGGCTACACCTTC. Its translation: CASRQAGAHPDGYTF.

This clone was detected a few times. The gene calls are TRBV10-3 and TRBJ2-7; 9 bases agree with TRBD1. The CDR3 consists of 13 residues. Trimming cost V 10 bases and J 2 bases; bases outside gene matches: 6. Germline CDR1 ENHRY, CDR2 SYGVKD. The CDR3 loop reads CATRGTGTYEQYF. The CDR3 DNA reads TGTGCCACGAGGGGGACAGGGACCTACGAGCAGTACTTC.

About this clone itself: Mismatch with germline at one junction end may stem from a read error. The chain uses TRBV7-7 and TRBJ2-3; 12 bases map to TRBD2. The CDR3 is 16 residues long. Germline CDR1 and CDR2: SSHAT and FNYEAQ (reference sequence). The CDR3 sequence is CASSPLAGGITDTQYF. CDR3 nucleotide sequence: TGTGCTAGCAGCCCACTAGCGGGGGGCATCACAGATACGCAGTATTTT.

V gene TRBV7-2 combines with J gene TRBJ2-3; 9 bases agree with TRBD2. Germline V gives CDR1 SGHTA, CDR2 FQGNSA. V gave up 5 bases and J gave up 4 bases; unmatched junction bases: 7. The CDR3 loop spans 15 amino acids. The CDR3 nucleotides are TGTGCCAGCAGCGGAGCGGGGGGCAGGGCAGATACGCAGTATTTT. As protein: CASSGAGGRADTQYF. The variable domain in full, with the rest retrieved from reference TRBV7-2 and TRBJ2-3, is GAGVSQSPSNKVTEKGKDVELRCDPISGHTALYWYRQSLGQGLEFLIYFQGNSAPDKSGLPSDRFSAERTGGSVSTLTIQRTQQEDSAVYLCASSGAGGRADTQYFGPGTRLTVL.

In this sample, this clone turned up a few times. The J gene is TRBJ1-3, the V gene TRBV5-4, with a tentative D call TRBD1 (5 bases). V lost 1 base and J 2 bases, leaving 10 bases between the germline ends. The CDR3 is 15 amino acids. The germline V gene has CDR1 SGHNT and CDR2 YYREEE (reference sequence). CDR3 region: CASSLWQGPGNTIYF. CDR3 sequence (DNA): TGTGCCAGCAGCTTGTGGCAGGGCCCTGGAAACACCATATATTTT.

The chain combines TRBV4-2 with TRBJ1-5, with unresolved D. Trimming cost V 0 bases and J 2 bases, with 11 bases left between them. The CDR3 consists of 16 residues. The germline V gene has CDR1 LGHNA and CDR2 YNFKEQ. In DNA, the CDR3 is TGTGCCAGCAGCCAAGATACGGGGAGAGGCAATCAGCCCCAGCATTTT. It yields the protein CASSQDTGRGNQPQHF.

The chain combines TRBV6-1 with TRBJ1-2; 8 nucleotides agree with TRBD1. The CDR3 contains 14 residues. Losses at the gene ends were 8 bases for V and 8 bases for J; bases not matched to a gene: 13. Germline lookup yields CDR1 MNHNS and CDR2 SASEGT. The CDR3 nucleotides read TGTGCCAGCCGCCGTACAGGGGGGGATCGAGGCTACACCTTC. Protein: CASRRTGGDRGYTF.

The CDR3 DNA is TGTGCCAGCAGCCGAAGCGGGGGGAGCACAGATACGCAGTATTTT. Its translation is CASSRSGGSTDTQYF. The chain joins TRBV7-8 to TRBJ2-3, with 9 positions matching TRBD2. The V and J ends lost 5 bases and 0 bases, in that order; junction bases with no gene match: 3. Germline CDR1 SGHVS, CDR2 FQNEAQ. The length of the CDR3 is 15 residues.

The chain uses TRBV7-2 and TRBJ2-3; TRBD2 matches 11 bases. Germline V CDR1 and CDR2: SGHTA, FQGNSA. The CDR3 is 15 amino acids. Losses at the gene ends were 3 bases for V and 3 bases for J; bases not matched to a gene: 2. DNA for the CDR3: TGTGCCAGCAGCTTCCGACTAGCGGGGACAGATACGCAGTATTTT. It codes for CASSFRLAGTDTQYF.

The V gene is TRBV28, the J gene TRBJ2-2; perhaps TRBD1 as D (6 bases). Germline values: CDR1 MDHEN, CDR2 SYDVKM. This CDR3 has 17 amino acids. Trimming pared 3 bases from V and 7 bases from J, leaving 21 bases between. The DNA of the CDR3 is TGTGCCAGCAGTTTTTTGGTGAAGAGGGGGTTGGGCGGGGAGCTGTTTTTT. Protein: CASSFLVKRGLGGELFF. The whole variable domain, remainder taken from reference TRBV28 and TRBJ2-2, is DVKVTQSSRYLVKRTGEKVFLECVQDMDHENMFWYRQDPGLGLRLIYFSYDVKMKEKGDIPEGYSVSREKKERFSLILESASTNQTSMYLCASSFLVKRGLGGELFFGEGSRLTVL.

About this clone: The same CDR3 also results from other DNA sequences found in this sample. The chain recombines TRBV6-4 with TRBJ2-1, with 8 bases identical to TRBD1. The CDR3 is 15 residues long. Germline V lookup: CDR1 MRHNA, CDR2 SNTAGT. Trimming at V came to 2 bases and at J to 7 bases, leaving 7 bases not matched to a gene. The CDR3 loop reads CASSDGTGGLNEQFF. In DNA form, the CDR3 reads TGTGCCAGCAGTGACGGGACAGGAGGCCTGAATGAGCAGTTCTTC.

This sequence joins TRBV9 and TRBJ1-2, with D tentatively TRBD1 (6 bases). V was pared by 3 bases and J by 4 bases, with 13 bases between. The CDR3 length is 14 residues. Germline values: CDR1 SGDLS, CDR2 YYNGEE. CDR3 sequence (DNA): TGTGCCAGCAGCGCGGATACAGGGAGCTATGGCTACACCTTC. The encoded protein is CASSADTGSYGYTF.

CDR3 coding DNA: TGTGCCTGGAGTGGAGGAGGGGGCGGGAGCACTGAAGCTTTCTTT. Protein: CAWSGGGGGSTEAFF. The V gene is TRBV30, the J gene TRBJ1-1, with 7 bases fitting TRBD1. The CDR3 length is 15 residues. The ends lost 1 base at V and 4 bases at J; junction bases unmatched: 9. Germline lookup yields CDR1 GTSNPN and CDR2 SVGIG (reference sequence). Full variable domain (missing parts from reference TRBV30 and TRBJ1-1): SQTIHQWPATLVQPVGSPLSLECTVEGTSNPNLYWYRQAAGRGLQLLFYSVGIGQISSEVPQNLSASRPQDRQFILSSKKLLLSDSGFYLCAWSGGGGGSTEAFFGQGTRLTVV.